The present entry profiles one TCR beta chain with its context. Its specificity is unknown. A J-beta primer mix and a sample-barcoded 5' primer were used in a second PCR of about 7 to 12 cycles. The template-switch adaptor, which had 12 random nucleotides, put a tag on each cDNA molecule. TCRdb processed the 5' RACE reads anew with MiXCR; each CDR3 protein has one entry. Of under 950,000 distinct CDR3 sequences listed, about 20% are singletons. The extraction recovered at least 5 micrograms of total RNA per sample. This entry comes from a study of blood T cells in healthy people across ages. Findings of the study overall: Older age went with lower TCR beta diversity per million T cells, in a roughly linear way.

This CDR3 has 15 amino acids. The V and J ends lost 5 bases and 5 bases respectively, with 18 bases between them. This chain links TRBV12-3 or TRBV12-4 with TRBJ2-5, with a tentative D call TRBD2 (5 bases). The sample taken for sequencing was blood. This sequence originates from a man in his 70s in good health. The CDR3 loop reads CASSTPLGWRETQYF. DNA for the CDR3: TGTGCCAGCAGTACGCCTCTTGGGTGGAGGGAGACCCAGTACTTC.